Below are 17 T cell receptor beta chains sequenced from a single sample in a study of blood T cells in healthy people across ages. Primers used in a second PCR of about 6 to 11 cycles were a sample-barcoded 5' primer and a J-beta primer mix. TCRdb re-derived calls from the 5' RACE reads in MiXCR, one entry per CDR3 protein. This repertoire shows about 1.6 million distinct CDR3 sequences, 34% found once; its top ten account for 10% to 12%. The specimen sequenced was blood. The source is a woman aged 25 to 39 in good health.

This clonotype was seen a few times. The chain has TRBV6-2 or TRBV6-3 and TRBJ2-7; 11 nucleotides agree with TRBD1. Trimming removed 0 bases from V and 2 bases from J; junction bases left unmatched: 3. Germline V gene lookup returns CDR1 MNHEY and CDR2 SVGEGT. The CDR3 covers 16 residues. In DNA, the CDR3 is TGTGCCAGCAGTTACTCCCAGGACAGGGGGCCCTACGAGCAGTACTTC. Translation: CASSYSQDRGPYEQYF.

This clonotype was seen a single time. This chain uses TRBV10-3 with TRBJ1-2; D ambiguous. Trimming cost V 10 bases and J 6 bases, with 15 bases left between them. The CDR3 extends over 12 amino acids. CDR1 is ENHRY and CDR2 is SYGVKD in the germline V gene. The chain's CDR3 is CATTDMENGYTF. In DNA, the CDR3 is TGTGCCACGACTGACATGGAGAATGGCTACACCTTC.

V and J are TRBV7-9 and TRBJ1-6; no reliable D call. Trimming took 3 bases from V and 9 from J, leaving 15 bases between them. The CDR3 consists of 15 residues. Germline lookup yields CDR1 SEHNR and CDR2 FQNEAQ (reference sequence). The CDR3 coding sequence is TGTGCCAGCAGCTTCGTTGGTGGAACGAGTTCACCCCTCCACTTT. This translates into CASSFVGGTSSPLHF.

This clonotype was observed a few times. This rearrangement joins TRBV29-1 to TRBJ2-3, with D maybe TRBD2 (5 bases). This CDR3 comprises 14 residues. The germline V and J ends were trimmed by 5 bases and 2 bases, with 14 bases remaining between them. The germline V gene has CDR1 SQVTM and CDR2 ANQGSEA. The CDR3 sequence: CSVPGERLTDTQYF. The CDR3 bases are TGCAGCGTTCCGGGCGAGCGGCTCACAGATACGCAGTATTTT.

The chain recombines TRBV21-1 with TRBJ2-3; the table's D gene call, TRBD1, was not cross checked with the DNA. TRBV21-1 is marked as a pseudogene. The CDR3 sequence is 15 residues long. The CDR3 DNA is TGTGCCAGCAGCAGACAAGCAGGGCACACAGATACGCAGTATTTT. Translating gives CASSRQAGHTDTQYF.

This clonotype turned up a few times. This chain links TRBV7-9 with TRBJ1-3; 7 bases fit TRBD1. Looked up from germline, CDR1 is SEHNR and CDR2 is FQNEAQ (reference sequence). This CDR3 is 15 amino acids long. The V segment lost 4 bases and the J segment 3 bases; nucleotides outside the gene matches: 6. CDR3 coding DNA: TGTGCCAGCAGCTGGACCGGGACAGATGGAAACACCATATATTTT. This gives the protein CASSWTGTDGNTIYF.

Comments on this clonotype: An end of the junction differs from the germline gene, which may be a read error. The rearrangement joins TRBV10-3 to TRBJ2-1; D might be TRBD1 (6 bases). CDR3 size: 13 residues. Per germline, CDR1 ENHRY and CDR2 SYGVKD. The CDR3 is CAFRTDAYNEQFF. The CDR3 DNA sequence: TGTGCCTTCAGGACAGACGCCTACAATGAGCAGTTCTTC.

This sequence joins TRBV15 and TRBJ2-5, with D maybe TRBD1 (6 bases). Per the germline V gene, CDR1 is LNHNV and CDR2 is YYDKDF (reference sequence). V lost 0 bases and J lost 5, with 13 bases in between. This CDR3 is 15 amino acids long. The CDR3, as DNA: TGTGCCACCAGCAGAGATCTGGGGGCAGGGGAGACCCAGTACTTC. Translating it yields CATSRDLGAGETQYF. The whole variable domain, filled in from reference TRBV15 and TRBJ2-5, reads DAMVIQNPRYQVTQFGKPVTLSCSQTLNHNVMYWYQQKSSQAPKLLFHYYDKDFNNEADTPDNFQSRRPNTSFCFLDIRSPGLGDTAMYLCATSRDLGAGETQYFGPGTRLLVL.

On this clonotype itself: A read error may account for a junction end that differs from germline. V usage is TRBV10-3 and J usage is TRBJ2-5; 7 nucleotides agree with TRBD1. The CDR3 is 14 residues long. The V gene's germline CDR1 is ENHRY and CDR2 SYGVKD. The CDR3 DNA reads as TGTGCCTCAGGGGGAGTGGGCACTTCAGAGACCCGGTACTTC. This translates into CASGGVGTSETRYF.

This clonotype came up a few times. This rearrangement joins TRBV11-2 to TRBJ2-7; 8 bases fit TRBD2. With 5 bases clipped from V and 4 bases from J, the junction kept 13 bases outside the gene matches. The CDR3 contains 16 residues. Germline lookup yields CDR1 SGHAT and CDR2 FQNNGV. CDR3 in amino acids: CASSALSGLVEYEQYF. CDR3 coding DNA: TGTGCCAGCAGCGCGTTGTCGGGACTAGTGGAATACGAGCAGTACTTC. Full variable domain (missing parts from reference TRBV11-2 and TRBJ2-7): EAGVAQSPRYKIIEKRQSVAFWCNPISGHATLYWYQQILGQGPKLLIQFQNNGVVDDSQLPKDRFSAERLKGVDSTLKIQPAKLEDSAVYLCASSALSGLVEYEQYFGPGTRLTVT.

The chain combines TRBV20-1 with TRBJ1-1; D uncertain. Trimming took 1 base from V and 4 from J, leaving 10 bases between them. Looked up from germline, CDR1 is DFQATT and CDR2 is SNEGSKA (reference sequence). The length of the CDR3 is 13 residues. The DNA of the CDR3 is TGCAGTGCTAGAGGTGTGGCGGTCACTGAAGCTTTCTTT. Its translation is CSARGVAVTEAFF.

This clonotype was picked up a small number of times. The chain is built from TRBV13 and TRBJ1-2, with a tentative D call TRBD1 (6 bases). CDR3 length: 14 amino acids. With 6 bases removed from V and 4 bases from J, the gap between germline ends came to 15 bases. Per germline, CDR1 PRHDT and CDR2 FYEKMQ (reference sequence). The DNA for the CDR3 is TGTGCCAGCAGATACGGGACAAAACCCTATGGCTACACCTTC. Its protein product is CASRYGTKPYGYTF.

This chain connects TRBV6-1 to TRBJ1-2, with D possibly TRBD1 on 5 matching bases. The germline V and J ends were trimmed by 0 bases and 0 bases, with 11 bases remaining between them. Germline CDR1 and CDR2: MNHNS and SASEGT. This CDR3 spans 16 amino acids. The DNA of the CDR3 is TGTGCCAGCAGTGAAGCGTGGGGCAACCCTAACTATGGCTACACCTTC. Protein sequence: CASSEAWGNPNYGYTF.

The CDR3 coding sequence is TGCAGTGCTAGCCCAGGGGGCTCACCCTATGGCTACACCTTC. It specifies CSASPGGSPYGYTF. The chain joins TRBV20-1 to TRBJ1-2; TRBD1 matches 8 bases. The V gene end was trimmed by 3 bases and the J gene end by 4 bases; junction bases not matched to a gene: 7. CDR1 and CDR2 (germline): DFQATT, SNEGSKA (reference sequence). CDR3 length equals 14 residues.

This clonotype was recorded many times. The chain carries TRBV20-1 and TRBJ2-7; unclear D gene. With 1 base removed from V and 1 base from J, the gap between germline ends came to 8 bases. The CDR3 is 13 residues long. Germline CDR1 reads DFQATT; CDR2 reads SNEGSKA (reference sequence). Written as DNA, the CDR3 is TGCAGTGCTAGAGGACCCGGTTCCTACGAGCAGTACTTC. Its translation: CSARGPGSYEQYF.

The chain recombines TRBV7-2 with TRBJ2-7; no firm D call. Trimming took 4 bases from V and 2 from J, leaving 12 bases between them. The CDR3 runs 14 residues. Germline V gene data show CDR1 as SGHTA and CDR2 as FQGNSA. The CDR3 DNA reads TGTGCCAGCAGCTACCGACCCTTAGCCTACGAGCAGTACTTC. It encodes CASSYRPLAYEQYF.

The chain couples TRBV7-6 to TRBJ2-3; 9 bases line up with TRBD2. This CDR3 has 17 amino acids. Trimming cost V 5 bases and J 3 bases; bases outside gene matches: 12. Germline V gene data show CDR1 as SGHVS and CDR2 as FNYEAQ. DNA for the CDR3: TGTGCCAGCAGCCGAGGGCCAGCGGGAGGTCGAACAGATACGCAGTATTTT. Its translation is CASSRGPAGGRTDTQYF.